Described below is a single T cell receptor beta chain sequence and its context. Sequenced by immunoSEQ multiplex PCR; TCRdb stores in-frame clones only, minus some. This sample carries hundreds of thousands of clones, about 85% of them seen once, and the ten largest clones take about 6%. The CDR3 sequence is 17 residues long. This sample is part of a study of blood T cell repertoires in COVID-19. Membership in each cohort depended on participant-reported clinical history. Sequenced material: PBMCs or T cells enriched from blood (not recorded which). The V and J genes are TRBV21-1 and TRBJ1-2; no check of the table's D call, TRBD1, against the DNA was made. TRBV21-1 is labeled a pseudogene. This sequence was found in a woman between 25 and 40 years old with acute COVID-19. CDR3 DNA sequence: TGTGCCAGCAGCAAAGGGCTAGGGGACACCCTTAACTATGGCTACACCTTC. This sequence encodes CASSKGLGDTLNYGYTF.